Below, 29 T cell receptor beta chains from the same sample are listed, as sequenced in a study of T cells in Graves' hyperthyroidism and ophthalmopathy. Amplification of TCR beta CDR3 regions used RNA as the template. HTBI primers were the set used in a first-round RT-PCR of the TCR CDR3. Each CDR3 protein gets one entry after TCRdb re-called the multiplex PCR reads with MiXCR. The sample has hundreds of thousands of distinct CDR3 sequences, approximately 14% seen once. The sample was blood. The receptors derive from a woman aged 25-40 years with Graves' hyperthyroidism that later progressed to Graves' ophthalmopathy.

This clonotype was seen many times. The CDR3 DNA is TGTGCCAGCAGCTCAGAAGGGGGCCGTGGGTTCCAAGAGACCCAGTACTTC. Translation: CASSSEGGRGFQETQYF. The V call is TRBV5-6, the J call TRBJ2-5, with 7 bases fitting TRBD1. The CDR3 is made up of 17 amino acids. The V and J ends lost 3 bases and 1 base, in that order; junction bases with no gene match: 12. Germline-derived CDR1 and CDR2 are SGHDT and YYEEEE.

This clonotype has a handful of counts. The chain joins TRBV10-2 to TRBJ2-1; 10 bases match TRBD2. The CDR3 spans 16 residues. Trimming at V came to 3 bases and at J to 2 bases, leaving 4 bases not matched to a gene. Looked up from germline, CDR1 is WSHSY and CDR2 is SAAADI. The CDR3 sequence is CASSELGLAAYNEQFF. CDR3 DNA sequence: TGCGCCAGCAGTGAATTAGGACTAGCGGCCTACAATGAGCAGTTCTTC.

In its sample, this clonotype was seen many times. This rearrangement joins TRBV12-3 or TRBV12-4 to TRBJ1-3; D possibly corresponds to TRBD1 (5 bases). V lost 2 bases, J lost 2 bases, and 10 bases lay in between. The CDR3 is 15 residues long. Written as DNA, the CDR3 is TGTGCCAGCAGTTTAATGGGGGGAACTGGAAACACCATATATTTT. Its protein is CASSLMGGTGNTIYF.

In this sample, this clonotype turned up many times. This sequence joins TRBV27 and TRBJ1-6; 7 nucleotides line up with TRBD1. The CDR3 covers 15 residues. The germline gives CDR1 MNHEY, CDR2 SMNVEV (reference sequence). The V segment lost 5 bases and the J segment 9 bases; nucleotides outside the gene matches: 10. The CDR3 nucleotides are TGTGCCAGCAGTGACGGGGACAGACAGGGTTCACCCCTCCACTTT. Translated, it gives CASSDGDRQGSPLHF.

This clonotype was found many times. V and J are TRBV7-8 and TRBJ1-4; D gene ambiguous. V shed 7 bases and J shed 4 bases, with 16 bases lying between them. CDR3 length: 15 residues. Germline CDR1 and CDR2: SGHVS and FQNEAQ. CDR3: CASTSYLGNNEKLFF. The DNA for the CDR3 is TGTGCCAGCACGTCCTATTTGGGGAATAATGAAAAACTGTTTTTT.

This clonotype was counted at least ten times. This chain links TRBV6-1 with TRBJ1-4; 8 bases align to TRBD1. The CDR3 runs to 17 residues. With V trimmed by 3 bases and J by 5 bases, 11 bases remained unmatched. Looked up from germline, CDR1 is MNHNS and CDR2 is SASEGT. The CDR3 DNA sequence: TGTGCCAGCAGTGACCCATGGACAGGGACGTTGAATGAAAAACTGTTTTTT. Amino acid sequence: CASSDPWTGTLNEKLFF.

Comments on this clonotype: A much more abundant neighbour one base away suggests this may be a read error. The rearrangement uses TRBV9 and TRBJ1-4; D gene uncertain. The germline V and J ends were trimmed by 3 bases and 8 bases, with 8 bases remaining between them. Germline CDR1 SGDLS, CDR2 YYNGEE. The CDR3 extends over 12 amino acids. The CDR3 protein is CASSAIGEKLFF. The CDR3 nucleotides are TGTGCCAGCAGCGCCATAGGGGAAAAACTGTTTTTT. Variable domain in full (rest from reference TRBV9 and TRBJ1-4): DSGVTQTPKHLITATGQRVTLRCSPRSGDLSVYWYQQSLDQGLQFLIQYYNGEERAKGNILERFSAQQFPDLHSELNLSSLELGDSALYFCASSAIGEKLFFGSGTQLSVL.

The genes are TRBV6-2 or TRBV6-3 and TRBJ2-3; D is possibly TRBD2 (7 bases). The CDR3 is 14 amino acids. Germline lookup yields CDR1 MNHEY and CDR2 SVGEGT. Trimming left V 5 bases short and J 1 base short, with 10 bases between. CDR3: CASSKGGGTDTQYF. In DNA, the CDR3 is TGTGCCAGCAGTAAGGGGGGGGGCACAGATACGCAGTATTTT.

In its sample, this clonotype was seen a few times. The chain couples TRBV6-2 or TRBV6-3 to TRBJ2-5; possible D gene TRBD1, 6 bases. V lost 4 bases and J 0 bases, leaving 18 bases between the germline ends. CDR3 size: 17 residues. From germline, CDR1 is MNHEY and CDR2 SVGEGT. The CDR3 here is CASSSLRQGPHQETQYF. The CDR3 region has the DNA TGTGCCAGCAGTTCCCTGAGGCAGGGGCCCCACCAAGAGACCCAGTACTTC.

This clonotype was counted a few times. The chain combines TRBV19 with TRBJ1-5, with 8 positions matching TRBD1. With V trimmed by 7 bases and J by 4 bases, 3 bases remained unmatched. CDR3 size: 13 residues. The V gene's germline CDR1 is LNHDA and CDR2 SQIVND (reference sequence). CDR3 DNA: TGTGCCAGTAATACAGGGGGGAATCAGCCCCAGCATTTT. Protein product: CASNTGGNQPQHF.

The rearrangement uses TRBV11-3 and TRBJ2-3; 11 nucleotides agree with TRBD2. The CDR3 runs to 16 residues. Germline V lookup: CDR1 SGHNT, CDR2 YENEEA. V trimming: 0 bases; J trimming: 9 bases; junction bases outside the gene matches: 8. In DNA, the CDR3 is TGTGCCAGCAGCTTAGATATGAGACTAGCGGGGCCGACGCAGTATTTT. Translated, it gives CASSLDMRLAGPTQYF.

This clonotype was counted between two and nine times. The chain employs TRBV19 and TRBJ2-2; a weak D match, TRBD2 (5 bases). The CDR3 has 14 residues. CDR1 is LNHDA, CDR2 SQIVND, per germline (reference sequence). The V gene lost 3 bases and the J gene lost 1 base, with 6 bases spanning the gap. CDR3 nucleotide sequence: TGTGCCAGTAGTATCGGGGAGAACACCGGGGAGCTGTTTTTT. Its protein product is CASSIGENTGELFF.

This clonotype has ten or more counts. The V and J genes are TRBV7-8 and TRBJ2-1, with 11 bases aligning to TRBD2. With V trimmed by 4 bases and J by 5 bases, 7 bases remained unmatched. CDR1 and CDR2 (germline): SGHVS, FQNEAQ. The CDR3 loop spans 16 amino acids. The CDR3 region is CASSSAGTSGDNEQFF. CDR3 DNA sequence: TGTGCCAGCAGCTCCGCCGGGACTAGCGGTGACAATGAGCAGTTCTTC.

The table lists this clonotype with many counts. CDR3: CASSFGPSGTNEKLFF. In DNA form, the CDR3 reads TGTGCCAGCAGCTTCGGGCCAAGTGGGACTAATGAAAAACTGTTTTTT. This chain connects TRBV5-8 to TRBJ1-4; D not resolved. Trimming took 2 bases from V and 2 from J, leaving 13 bases between them. Germline V CDR1 and CDR2: SGHTS, YDEGEE. The CDR3 has 16 residues. Looking up the rest from reference TRBV5-8 and TRBJ1-4 gives the full variable domain: EAGVTQSPTHLIKTRGQQATLRCSPISGHTSVYWYQQALGLGLQFLLWYDEGEERNRGNFPPRFSGRQFPNYSSELNVNALELEDSALYLCASSFGPSGTNEKLFFGSGTQLSVL.

In its sample, this clonotype was seen many times. The chain joins TRBV9 to TRBJ1-1; 12 nucleotides agree with TRBD1. The CDR3 is 16 amino acids. Per germline, CDR1 SGDLS and CDR2 YYNGEE. The V segment lost 5 bases and the J segment 0 bases; nucleotides outside the gene matches: 5. This chain's CDR3 is CASSGTGGYMNTEAFF. CDR3 nucleotides: TGTGCCAGCAGTGGGACAGGGGGCTATATGAACACTGAAGCTTTCTTT.

This rearrangement joins TRBV2 to TRBJ2-7; tentative D call: TRBD2 (6 bases). Between the trimmed V and J ends, which lost 7 bases and 4 bases, there was a span of 20 bases. Germline V gene sequence: CDR1 SNHLY, CDR2 FYNNEI. The CDR3 totals 15 residues. The CDR3 DNA is TGTGCCAGCACGGAGGGCAGGACGATAAGTTACGAGCAGTACTTC. Its protein product is CASTEGRTISYEQYF.

The table lists this clonotype with a few counts. The chain recombines TRBV5-1 with TRBJ2-5; a weak D match, TRBD2 (6 bases). CDR1 SGHRS and CDR2 YFSETQ come from the germline V gene. The CDR3 is 14 amino acids. Trimming removed 0 bases from V and 9 bases from J, with 15 bases in between. The CDR3 nucleotides are TGCGCCAGCAGCTTGGTCTGGCGGGAACCTCCCCAGTACTTC. It codes for CASSLVWREPPQYF.

This clonotype was observed at least ten times. This chain connects TRBV3-1 to TRBJ2-5, with 8 bases lining up with TRBD1. Germline V gene lookup returns CDR1 LGHDT and CDR2 YNNKEL (reference sequence). The CDR3 contains 15 residues. V lost 1 base to trimming and J lost 2 bases; unmatched junction nucleotides: 3. This CDR3 reads CASSQGQGIQETQYF. CDR3 DNA sequence: TGTGCCAGCAGCCAAGGACAGGGGATACAAGAGACCCAGTACTTC.

This clonotype was picked up many times. V usage is TRBV6-5 and J usage is TRBJ1-4; 9 nucleotides agree with TRBD1. The V gene end was trimmed by 0 bases and the J gene end by 8 bases; junction bases not matched to a gene: 7. Germline assignment: CDR1 MNHEY and CDR2 SVGAGI. The CDR3 has 16 residues. CDR3 sequence (DNA): TGTGCCAGCAGTTACTCGCAGGGACAGGGTTTGGAAAAACTGTTTTTT. Protein: CASSYSQGQGLEKLFF.

This clonotype was counted many times. CDR3 sequence: CASSPPFGANVLTF. CDR3 sequence (DNA): TGTGCCAGCTCACCACCCTTTGGGGCCAACGTCCTGACTTTC. The chain carries TRBV18 and TRBJ2-6; D unclear. Germline CDR1 KGHSH, CDR2 LQKENI. Trimming cost V 0 bases and J 3 bases, with 3 bases left between them. The CDR3 runs 14 residues. Variable domain in full (rest from reference TRBV18 and TRBJ2-6): NAGVMQNPRHLVRRRGQEARLRCSPMKGHSHVYWYRQLPEEGLKFMVYLQKENIIDESGMPKERFSAEFPKEGPSILRIQQVVRGDSAAYFCASSPPFGANVLTFGAGSRLTVL.

This clonotype was seen repeatedly, ten times or more. The chain links TRBV10-3 to TRBJ1-1; 8 bases fit TRBD1. J was trimmed by 1 base and V by 4 bases; bases with no gene match: 2. CDR1 is ENHRY and CDR2 is SYGVKD in the germline V gene. This CDR3 region has 14 residues. The chain's CDR3 is CAISADRGNTEAFF. CDR3 sequence (DNA): TGTGCCATCAGTGCCGACAGGGGGAACACTGAAGCTTTCTTT.

The V gene is TRBV5-1, the J gene TRBJ2-1, with 8 bases fitting TRBD2. The V gene end was trimmed by 5 bases and the J gene end by 2 bases; junction bases not matched to a gene: 3. This CDR3 has 14 amino acids. The germline CDR1 and CDR2 sequences are SGHRS and YFSETQ. Here the CDR3 DNA reads TGCGCCAGCAGGGGAGCGGGGGCCTACAATGAGCAGTTCTTC. Translation gives CASRGAGAYNEQFF.

As for this clonotype: The CDR3 end shows no conserved phenylalanine or tryptophan, and so a read error is likely. This sequence joins TRBV7-2 and TRBJ2-1; 10 positions agree with TRBD2. This CDR3 has 16 amino acids. Trimming at V came to 3 bases and at J to 7 bases, leaving 9 bases not matched to a gene. Germline V CDR1 and CDR2: SGHTA, FQGNSA. The CDR3 region has the DNA TGTGCCAGCAGCTTTCAAACTAGCGGGAATGGAAATGAGCAGTTCATC. This encodes CASSFQTSGNGNEQFI.

This clonotype was counted ten times or more. The chain employs TRBV12-3 or TRBV12-4 and TRBJ2-2; perhaps TRBD1 as D (6 bases). This CDR3 comprises 14 residues. V was pared by 6 bases and J by 5 bases, with 13 bases between. The CDR3 coding sequence is TGTGCCAGCAGCCTAGGGACACGGACCGGGGAGCTGTTTTTT. It is translated as CASSLGTRTGELFF.

This clonotype has a count of ten or more. The gene calls are TRBV28 and TRBJ1-1, with 7 nucleotides matching TRBD1. The V gene's germline CDR1 is MDHEN and CDR2 SYDVKM. The CDR3 length is 15 residues. V lost 4 bases to trimming and J lost 4 bases; unmatched junction nucleotides: 9. In nucleotides, the CDR3 is TGTGCCAGCAGTTCCCAGGCAGGGGGAACCACTGAAGCTTTCTTT. Amino acids: CASSSQAGGTTEAFF.

Comment on this clonotype: A much larger clone is a single base away; this may be a read error. The chain carries TRBV6-1 and TRBJ1-6; maybe TRBD1 (5 bases). Per the germline V gene, CDR1 is MNHNS and CDR2 is SASEGT. Trimming took off 7 bases at V and 5 bases at J, with 15 bases between the two ends. The CDR3 has 15 residues. The CDR3, as DNA: TGTGCCAGCACCGGCAGACAGACTGATAATTCACCCCTCCACTTT. This codes for CASTGRQTDNSPLHF.

At least ten counts were recorded for this clonotype. The rearrangement joins TRBV2 to TRBJ2-7, with D maybe TRBD1 (6 bases). The V and J ends lost 8 bases and 6 bases respectively, with 8 bases between them. Looked up from germline, CDR1 is SNHLY and CDR2 is FYNNEI. The length of the CDR3 is 10 residues. The CDR3, as DNA: TGTGCCAGCGCAGGGGTCGAGCAGTACTTC. Translation: CASAGVEQYF.

This clonotype appeared many times. The chain joins TRBV27 to TRBJ2-3, with 9 bases that match TRBD1. The CDR3 runs 16 residues. The V gene end was trimmed by 5 bases and the J gene end by 3 bases; junction bases not matched to a gene: 9. Germline CDR1 reads MNHEY; CDR2 reads SMNVEV (reference sequence). The CDR3: CASSPRDRARTDTQYF. CDR3 nucleotide sequence: TGTGCCAGCAGTCCTCGGGACAGGGCGAGGACAGATACGCAGTATTTT.

This clonotype turned up a few times. This may stem from a read error, because a much larger clone lies one nucleotide away. V is TRBV7-9 and J is TRBJ2-3; no reliable D call. This CDR3 comprises 13 residues. In germline, CDR1 is SEHNR, CDR2 FQNEAQ (reference sequence). Trimming pared 1 base from V and 5 bases from J, leaving 7 bases between. CDR3 region: CASSLEEEDTQYF. In DNA, the CDR3 is TGTGCCAGCAGCTTAGAAGAGGAAGATACGCAGTATTTT.